These 18 T cell receptor beta chains share one sample of origin, sequenced in a study of cytomegalovirus exposure and HLA in healthy donors. Both 60 Vbeta primers and 13 Jbeta primers went into the PCR. Sequenced by immunoSEQ multiplex PCR; TCRdb stores in-frame clones only, minus some. The data show about 160,000 clones, about 80% seen once. Sequencing input: PBMCs. These receptors all come from a man in his fifties in good health and CMV-seropositive.

This clone was detected once. The V call is TRBV7-9, the J call TRBJ2-1, with D hard to call. V was trimmed by 1 base and J by 13 bases, leaving 8 bases between them. The CDR3 is made up of 11 amino acids. The germline V gene encodes CDR1 SEHNR and CDR2 FQNEAQ (reference sequence). This CDR3 reads CASSLEVAQFF. CDR3 nucleotide sequence: TGTGCCAGCAGCTTAGAGGTAGCCCAGTTCTTC.

This clone was seen only a few times. This specimen includes other DNA sequences encoding the same CDR3. This chain connects TRBV18 to TRBJ2-7, with 15 bases lining up with TRBD2. The trim removed 3 bases at V and 5 bases at J, leaving 5 bases unmatched. Germline loops: CDR1 KGHSH, CDR2 LQKENI. This CDR3 has 16 amino acids. The DNA of the CDR3 is TGTGCCAGCTCACCGCCTGGACTAGCGGGGGGGCACGAGCAGTACTTC. Protein product: CASSPPGLAGGHEQYF.

The V gene is TRBV11-2, the J gene TRBJ2-7; a weak D match, TRBD2 (6 bases). Per germline, CDR1 SGHAT and CDR2 FQNNGV. The CDR3 is made up of 17 amino acids. V was clipped by 2 bases and J by 1 base, with 18 bases between them. This chain's CDR3 is CASSLTSIGGKSYEQYF. CDR3 sequence (DNA): TGTGCCAGCAGCTTAACCAGTATCGGGGGAAAGTCCTACGAGCAGTACTTC. Complete variable domain (other parts from reference TRBV11-2 and TRBJ2-7): EAGVAQSPRYKIIEKRQSVAFWCNPISGHATLYWYQQILGQGPKLLIQFQNNGVVDDSQLPKDRFSAERLKGVDSTLKIQPAKLEDSAVYLCASSLTSIGGKSYEQYFGPGTRLTVT.

Here the CDR3 DNA reads TGTGCCAGCAGTGAAGTGCCCGGGGGACAGGTGAACACCGGGGAGCTGTTTTTT. It is translated as CASSEVPGGQVNTGELFF. This rearrangement joins TRBV6-1 to TRBJ2-2; 8 bases are shared with TRBD1. The junction had 8 bases not matched to a gene; V was cut back by 1 base and J by 1 base. Germline lookup yields CDR1 MNHNS and CDR2 SASEGT. The CDR3 spans 18 residues.

This chain connects TRBV4-3 to TRBJ2-4; tentatively, D is TRBD1 (5 bases). V dropped 0 bases and J dropped 6 bases, with 15 bases sitting between them. Germline V gene lookup returns CDR1 LGHNA and CDR2 YSLEER. This CDR3 has 16 residues. CDR3 DNA sequence: TGCGCCAGCAGCCAAGAGGTCAGGGCAAGTCTAAACATTCAGTACTTC. Protein sequence: CASSQEVRASLNIQYF.

The chain uses TRBV6-1 and TRBJ1-6; D unresolved. V lost 8 bases and J 9 bases, leaving 14 bases between the germline ends. This CDR3 contains 13 residues. CDR1 MNHNS and CDR2 SASEGT come from the germline V gene. The CDR3 DNA sequence: TGTGCCAGCCTAACCGAGGGTGGTTCACCCCTCCACTTT. Translating gives CASLTEGGSPLHF.

The CDR3 DNA sequence: TGTGCCAGCAGCTCCTCCCTGGCGGGGGTAGAGACCCAGTACTTC. Translating it yields CASSSSLAGVETQYF. The genes are TRBV7-9 and TRBJ2-5; TRBD2 aligns across 7 bases. The V segment lost 4 bases and the J segment 4 bases; nucleotides outside the gene matches: 9. The germline gives CDR1 SEHNR, CDR2 FQNEAQ (reference sequence). CDR3 length: 15 amino acids.

The V gene is TRBV4-3, the J gene TRBJ2-1, with 11 bases matching TRBD1. The ends lost 2 bases at V and 6 bases at J; junction bases unmatched: 9. This CDR3 spans 17 amino acids. Per germline, CDR1 LGHNA and CDR2 YSLEER. Written as DNA, the CDR3 is TGCGCCAGCAGCCAATCCCCCGGGACAGGGGGAATCAATGAGCAGTTCTTC. It is translated as CASSQSPGTGGINEQFF.

V gene TRBV30 combines with J gene TRBJ1-1; 8 bases fit TRBD1. V lost 5 bases, J lost 1 base, and 3 bases stayed unmatched. This CDR3 contains 13 residues. CDR1 is GTSNPN and CDR2 is SVGIG in the germline V gene (reference sequence). The CDR3 coding sequence is TGTGCCTGGGACAGGGGCCAGAACACTGAAGCTTTCTTT. Translated: CAWDRGQNTEAFF.

V and J are TRBV6-6 and TRBJ1-2; 9 bases map to TRBD1. The CDR3 has 16 amino acids. Trimming removed 5 bases from V and 3 bases from J; junction bases left unmatched: 10. Germline lookup yields CDR1 MNHNY and CDR2 SVGAGI (reference sequence). The chain's CDR3 is CASSPGQGRGYYGYTF. In DNA, the CDR3 is TGTGCCAGCAGTCCCGGACAGGGGAGGGGGTACTATGGCTACACCTTC.

The V gene is TRBV7-2, the J gene TRBJ1-2, with TRBD1 as a possible D gene (6 bases). The V gene lost 1 base and the J gene lost 3 bases, with 18 bases spanning the gap. The CDR3 spans 17 residues. From germline, CDR1 is SGHTA and CDR2 FQGNSA. The CDR3 DNA reads TGTGCCAGCAGCTTAGACTCGAGACGAAGGACAGACTATGGCTACACCTTC. Protein product: CASSLDSRRRTDYGYTF. Full variable domain (missing parts from reference TRBV7-2 and TRBJ1-2): GAGVSQSPSNKVTEKGKDVELRCDPISGHTALYWYRQSLGQGLEFLIYFQGNSAPDKSGLPSDRFSAERTGGSVSTLTIQRTQQEDSAVYLCASSLDSRRRTDYGYTFGSGTRLTVV.

V and J are TRBV19 and TRBJ1-1, with D perhaps matching TRBD1 (5 bases). This CDR3 contains 15 residues. Germline CDR1 is LNHDA and CDR2 is SQIVND (reference sequence). V gave up 1 base and J gave up 4 bases, with 13 bases separating them. CDR3 nucleotide sequence: TGTGCCAGTAGTATAGTTGGGCAGGGAACCACTGAAGCTTTCTTT. This gives the protein CASSIVGQGTTEAFF.

In its sample, this clone was seen a few times. The chain uses TRBV6-5 and TRBJ2-5; TRBD1 agrees at 12 bases. This CDR3 is 15 amino acids long. The junction had 2 bases not matched to a gene; V was cut back by 2 bases and J by 4 bases. From germline, CDR1 is MNHEY and CDR2 SVGAGI. The chain's CDR3 is CASSYGTGGVETQYF. DNA for the CDR3: TGTGCCAGCAGTTACGGGACAGGGGGCGTAGAGACCCAGTACTTC.

This chain's CDR3 is CASSPDRESYNEQFF. The CDR3 DNA sequence: TGTGCCAGCAGCCCGGACAGGGAATCCTACAATGAGCAGTTCTTC. This rearrangement joins TRBV7-9 to TRBJ2-1; 8 bases fit TRBD1. V shed 5 bases and J 1 base; nucleotides not matched to a gene: 4. Germline loops: CDR1 SEHNR, CDR2 FQNEAQ (reference sequence). CDR3 length equals 15 residues.

The CDR3 here is CASSWTGNSAGELFF. The CDR3 region has the DNA TGTGCCAGCAGCTGGACAGGGAATAGTGCCGGGGAGCTGTTTTTT. The J gene is TRBJ2-2, the V gene TRBV5-6, with 8 positions matching TRBD1. V shed 3 bases, J shed 6 bases, and the junction held 7 bases outside the gene matches. CDR1 is SGHDT and CDR2 is YYEEEE in the germline V gene. The CDR3 is 15 residues long.

This chain connects TRBV19 to TRBJ2-1; TRBD1 matches at 11 bases. V lost 8 bases, J lost 7 bases, and 4 bases stayed unmatched. The CDR3 covers 13 residues. Germline assignment: CDR1 LNHDA and CDR2 SQIVND (reference sequence). The CDR3 region is CASLGQGGNEQFF. CDR3 DNA sequence: TGTGCCAGTCTGGGACAGGGGGGAAATGAGCAGTTCTTC.

CDR3 in amino acids: CASSLGGLSTDTQYF. The CDR3 region has the DNA TGTGCCAGCAGTCTCGGGGGGCTTAGCACAGATACGCAGTATTTT. The chain is built from TRBV2 and TRBJ2-3; D possibly corresponds to TRBD2 (7 bases). CDR3 size: 15 residues. Germline V gene data show CDR1 as SNHLY and CDR2 as FYNNEI. Deletions cut 5 bases from V and 0 bases from J, with 12 bases between.

This chain links TRBV7-9 with TRBJ1-3; no reliable D call. The length of the CDR3 is 17 residues. CDR1 is SEHNR and CDR2 is FQNEAQ in the germline V gene (reference sequence). Trimming removed 1 base at V and 0 bases at J, with 13 bases between. The CDR3 loop is CASSLEPLMSSGNTIYF. The CDR3, as DNA: TGTGCCAGCAGCTTAGAACCTCTCATGAGCTCTGGAAACACCATATATTTT.